This T cell receptor beta chain is drawn from a study of T cells after somatic rescue of genetic block. Only in-frame clones appear in the TCRdb table, and some are missing; sequencing was by immunoSEQ multiplex PCR. The profile shows over 10,000 clones, 65% to 75% of them singletons. This clone was counted a single time. CDR3 length: 12 amino acids. V was cut by 5 bases and J by 7 bases, with 6 bases left in between. Germline loops: CDR1 MNHNY, CDR2 SVGAGI (reference sequence). This chain joins TRBV6-6 and TRBJ1-6, with D possibly TRBD1 on 6 matching bases. The sample was peripheral blood mononuclear cells (PBMCs). The sequence was collected from a boy aged 10-17 years. The CDR3: CASSTGNSPLHF. The DNA for the CDR3 is TGTGCCAGCAGTACAGGGAATTCACCCCTCCACTTT.